Presented here are 15 T cell receptor beta chains from one specimen sequenced in a study of beta chain features in type 1 diabetes. The investigators reverse transcribed all of the isolated RNA, so they sequenced expressed TCRB transcripts. Sequencing used immunoSEQ multiplex PCR; TCRdb keeps in-frame clones, though not all of them. The repertoire includes about 240,000 clones, roughly 30% of them detected once, and 4% sits in the top ten. The sequenced sample was central memory CD4+ T cells from blood. These receptors originate from a young man in good health.

This clone was observed a handful of times. The chain links TRBV5-6 to TRBJ2-3, with D uncertain. Between the trimmed V and J ends, which lost 4 bases and 2 bases, there was a span of 14 bases. Germline V gives CDR1 SGHDT, CDR2 YYEEEE. The CDR3 contains 15 residues. The CDR3 loop is CASSVALPTTDTQYF. CDR3 DNA sequence: TGTGCCAGCAGCGTAGCACTGCCGACCACAGATACGCAGTATTTT.

The V and J genes are TRBV9 and TRBJ2-2; D gene ambiguous. In germline, CDR1 is SGDLS, CDR2 YYNGEE. The CDR3 has 15 amino acids. Trimming removed 4 bases at V and 1 base at J, with 11 bases between. The CDR3 loop reads CASSPGPKNTGELFF. The CDR3 DNA reads TGTGCCAGCAGCCCCGGGCCCAAGAACACCGGGGAGCTGTTTTTT.

This clone was recorded a few times. The J gene is TRBJ2-1, the V gene TRBV4-3, with 9 nucleotides matching TRBD2. Germline values: CDR1 LGHNA, CDR2 YSLEER. With 0 bases clipped from V and 14 bases from J, the junction kept 11 bases outside the gene matches. CDR3 length: 15 residues. Written as DNA, the CDR3 is TGCGCCAGCAGCCAAGATTTGCTAGCGGGAAGCTTGAAGTTCTTC. Translation: CASSQDLLAGSLKFF.

This clone was counted a few times. The chain has TRBV29-1 and TRBJ2-3, with TRBD1 identical over 11 bases. Germline CDR1 reads SQVTM; CDR2 reads ANQGSEA. There are 16 residues in the CDR3. V was pared by 6 bases and J by 1 base, with 9 bases of the junction left unmatched. CDR3 bases: TGCAGCGTCTACGGGGACAGGGGGTACGGCACAGATACGCAGTATTTT. This encodes CSVYGDRGYGTDTQYF.

This clone was seen only a few times. The CDR3 sequence is CASSPSGTGENQPQHF. CDR3 nucleotides: TGCGCCAGCAGCCCGTCCGGGACAGGGGAAAATCAGCCCCAGCATTTT. This chain connects TRBV5-1 to TRBJ1-5; TRBD1 aligns across 10 bases. The germline CDR1 and CDR2 sequences are SGHRS and YFSETQ. The CDR3 is 16 amino acids. V lost 4 bases and J lost 4; bases outside the gene matches: 8.

This clone was recorded a few times. One end of the junction is discordant with germline, which a read error may explain. For the CDR3, the DNA is TGTGCCAGCAGCTTGACCGGGAGGGGAACAGATACGCAGTATTTT. Translation: CASSLTGRGTDTQYF. The genes are TRBV5-1 and TRBJ2-3, with 8 bases lining up with TRBD2. This CDR3 spans 15 amino acids. CDR1 is SGHRS, CDR2 YFSETQ, per germline.

This clone was seen a few times. The chain uses TRBV30 and TRBJ2-2; 9 bases map to TRBD1. Germline V gene sequence: CDR1 GTSNPN, CDR2 SVGIG (reference sequence). The CDR3 sequence is 15 residues long. V gave up 3 bases and J gave up 3 bases; unmatched junction bases: 5. This chain's CDR3 is CAWRIWDRDTGELFF. CDR3 DNA sequence: TGTGCCTGGAGAATATGGGACAGGGACACCGGGGAGCTGTTTTTT.

This clone was counted between two and nine times. The chain carries TRBV15 and TRBJ1-1; D gene ambiguous. V dropped 5 bases and J dropped 1 base, with 14 bases sitting between them. This CDR3 spans 15 amino acids. Germline lookup yields CDR1 LNHNV and CDR2 YYDKDF (reference sequence). CDR3 in amino acids: CATSARTVRNTEAFF. The DNA of the CDR3 is TGTGCCACCAGCGCCCGGACCGTTAGGAACACTGAAGCTTTCTTT.

This chain uses TRBV9 with TRBJ2-3; D gene ambiguous. CDR3 size: 13 residues. Germline values: CDR1 SGDLS, CDR2 YYNGEE. With 0 bases removed from V and 5 bases from J, the gap between germline ends came to 7 bases. The CDR3 here is CASSVGAGDTQYF. CDR3 DNA sequence: TGTGCCAGCAGCGTAGGGGCTGGAGATACGCAGTATTTT.

This clone was counted a few times. This chain links TRBV5-6 with TRBJ2-1; 8 bases match TRBD1. After removal of 3 bases from V and 0 bases from J, the junction contained 2 bases not matched to a gene. This CDR3 region has 15 residues. Germline V gives CDR1 SGHDT, CDR2 YYEEEE. The CDR3 nucleotides are TGTGCCAGCAGCTGGACAGGGAGCTCCTACAATGAGCAGTTCTTC. Its protein product is CASSWTGSSYNEQFF.

The gene calls are TRBV7-7 and TRBJ2-3; D possibly uses TRBD1 or TRBD2 (5 bases each). The CDR3 is 13 residues long. CDR1 SSHAT and CDR2 FNYEAQ come from the germline V gene (reference sequence). The germline V and J ends were trimmed by 6 bases and 4 bases, with 11 bases remaining between them. The CDR3 bases are TGTGCCAGCAGTTGGGACCTATCAGATACGCAGTATTTT. Translated: CASSWDLSDTQYF. Using reference TRBV7-7 and TRBJ2-3 for the parts outside the CDR3, the full variable domain is GAGVSQSPRYKVTKRGQDVTLRCDPISSHATLYWYQQALGQGPEFLTYFNYEAQPDKSGLPSDRFSAERPEGSISTLTIQRTEQRDSAMYRCASSWDLSDTQYFGPGTRLTVL.

This chain uses TRBV28 with TRBJ2-5; TRBD2 is a possible D gene (5 bases). The V end lost 6 bases, the J end lost 4 bases, and 18 bases lay between the germline ends. CDR3 length equals 15 residues. Per the germline V gene, CDR1 is MDHEN and CDR2 is SYDVKM. The CDR3 DNA follows: TGTGCCAGCAGAGGTTTGACCCGCGCGGGAGAGACCCAGTACTTC. This encodes CASRGLTRAGETQYF.

This clone was seen only a few times. The chain uses TRBV29-1 and TRBJ2-7; D call uncertain. CDR3 length: 12 amino acids. Germline V lookup: CDR1 SQVTM, CDR2 ANQGSEA. Trimming cost V 4 bases and J 3 bases, with 10 bases left between them. CDR3 DNA: TGCAGCGTTGTGAGTGGCAGCTACGAGCAGTACTTC. The encoded protein is CSVVSGSYEQYF.

The chain carries TRBV7-9 and TRBJ1-1; possible D gene TRBD1, 6 bases. The V gene lost 2 bases and the J gene lost 5 bases, with 12 bases spanning the gap. CDR3 length: 14 amino acids. Germline V gene sequence: CDR1 SEHNR, CDR2 FQNEAQ (reference sequence). The CDR3 spells CASSLLGQRTEAFF. The CDR3 nucleotides read TGTGCCAGCAGCTTACTTGGACAGAGGACTGAAGCTTTCTTT.

This clone was counted only a few times. The same CDR3 is also encoded by other DNA sequences in this sample. J is TRBJ2-7 and V is TRBV30; 7 bases line up with TRBD2. CDR3 length: 14 amino acids. With 5 bases clipped from V and 0 bases from J, the junction kept 7 bases outside the gene matches. CDR1 is GTSNPN, CDR2 SVGIG, per germline (reference sequence). CDR3 protein: CAWRVGGSSYEQYF. In DNA, the CDR3 is TGTGCCTGGCGGGTGGGAGGGAGCTCCTACGAGCAGTACTTC. Variable domain in full (rest from reference TRBV30 and TRBJ2-7): SQTIHQWPATLVQPVGSPLSLECTVEGTSNPNLYWYRQAAGRGLQLLFYSVGIGQISSEVPQNLSASRPQDRQFILSSKKLLLSDSGFYLCAWRVGGSSYEQYFGPGTRLTVT.